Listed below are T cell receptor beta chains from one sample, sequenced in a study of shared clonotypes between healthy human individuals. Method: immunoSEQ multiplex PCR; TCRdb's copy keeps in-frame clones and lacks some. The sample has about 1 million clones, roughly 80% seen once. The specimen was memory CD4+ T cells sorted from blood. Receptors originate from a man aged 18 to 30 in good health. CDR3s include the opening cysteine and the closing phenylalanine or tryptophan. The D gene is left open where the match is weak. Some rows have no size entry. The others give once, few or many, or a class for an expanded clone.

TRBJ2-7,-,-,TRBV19,TGTGCCAGTAGTATAGATGGGCAGGGTGGACGCGAGCAGTACTTC,CASSIDGQGGREQYF
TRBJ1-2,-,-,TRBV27,TGTGCCAGCAGTCACCCAGGGAGCGGCTACACCTTC,CASSHPGSGYTF
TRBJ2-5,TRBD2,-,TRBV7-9,TGTGCCAGCAGCTTAGAAGGAAGCGGGGGGGAGACCCAGTACTTC,CASSLEGSGGETQYF
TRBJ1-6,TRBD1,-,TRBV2,TGTGCCAGCACTGACTTTGGGACAGCCACTTCACCCCTCCACTTT,CASTDFGTATSPLHF
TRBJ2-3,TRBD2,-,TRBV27,TGTGCCAGCAGTCCATGGGGGACTAGCGGGAGCACAGATACGCAGTATTTT,CASSPWGTSGSTDTQYF
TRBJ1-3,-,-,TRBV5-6,TGTGCCAGCAGCGTGGACGGGTCCTCTGGAAACACCATATATTTT,CASSVDGSSGNTIYF
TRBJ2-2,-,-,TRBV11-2,TGTGCCAGCAGCTCAGAGGGCCAGCGCTCGAACACCGGGGAGCTGTTTTTT,CASSSEGQRSNTGELFF
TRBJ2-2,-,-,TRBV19,TGTGCCAGTAGTATTCATCCCGGGGAGCTGTTTTTT,CASSIHPGELFF
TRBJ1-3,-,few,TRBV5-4,TGTGCCAGCAGCCCTCGGGACGCCCAGATTGGAAACACCATATATTTT,CASSPRDAQIGNTIYF
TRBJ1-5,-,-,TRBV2,TGTGCCAGCAGTCCCCAGGGTCCCATAGGTCAGCCCCAGCATTTT,CASSPQGPIGQPQHF
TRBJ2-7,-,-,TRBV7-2,TGTGCCAGCAGCGACCAATTCCCCCCCTACGAGCAGTACTTC,CASSDQFPPYEQYF
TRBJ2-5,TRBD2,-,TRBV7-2,TGTGCCAGCAGCTTAGCGCCTAGCGGGAGAGAAGAGACCCAGTACTTC,CASSLAPSGREETQYF
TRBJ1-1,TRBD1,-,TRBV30,TGTGCCTGGGGCAGGGGGAGAAACACTGAAGCTTTCTTT,CAWGRGRNTEAFF
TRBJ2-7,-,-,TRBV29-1,TGCAGCGTTGAGGGCCAGGGGATGGGAGGGGAGCAGTACTTC,CSVEGQGMGGEQYF
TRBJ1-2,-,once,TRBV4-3,TGCGCCAGCAGCCAACAGGGCGGCTATGGCTACACCTTC,CASSQQGGYGYTF
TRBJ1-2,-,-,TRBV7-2,TGTGCCAGCAGCTTGGGCAGGGGTGACGGCTACACCTTC,CASSLGRGDGYTF
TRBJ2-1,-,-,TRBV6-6,TGTGCCAGCAGTCGCCTGACTCTCTACAATGAGCAGTTCTTC,CASSRLTLYNEQFF
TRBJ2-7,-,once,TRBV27,TGTGCCACTGGCAGGGTCCCGGCCAACGAGCAGTACTTC,CATGRVPANEQYF